This entry is about one T cell receptor (beta chain). Trimming cost V 3 bases and J 2 bases; bases outside gene matches: 4. In germline, CDR1 is SGHDN, CDR2 FVKESK. The CDR3 has 14 amino acids. This record belongs to a study of tumour-infiltrating T cells in Burkitt lymphoma. Across the whole study: Repertoire clonality predicted overall and progression-free survival.

Generated by immunoSEQ multiplex PCR, the TCRdb table keeps only in-frame clones and is missing some. The data show fewer than 20,000 clones, just under 80% seen once. This clonotype was obtained from a human donor with diffuse large B-cell lymphoma. The sequencing sample was made of tumor tissue. The chain couples TRBV14 to TRBJ2-7; 7 bases fit TRBD1. As DNA, the CDR3 is TGTGCCAGCAGCCACAGGGGGAAAACCTACGAGCAGTACTTC. It translates to CASSHRGKTYEQYF.